This T cell receptor (beta chain) stems from a study of graft-versus-host responses after intestinal transplantation. About the research overall: Every one of the recipients received anti-thymocyte globulin induction and afterwards took tacrolimus and steroids for around 3 years. General study results and limits: The marrow of recipients harbored GvH clones, and ileum or blood showed some of them first.

As to this clone: Its antigen is currently unknown.

Here immunoSEQ multiplex PCR was the method, and the copy in TCRdb shows in-frame clones only, minus some. The sample contains about 90,000 clones, approximately 92% of which appear only once. The germline CDR1 and CDR2 sequences are WNHNN and SYGVQD (reference sequence). CDR3 size: 15 residues. The J segment lost 4 bases and the V segment lost 5 bases, leaving 7 bases of the junction unmatched. Sequences were derived from unstimulated CD4+ T cells sorted from spleen or lymph node cells, sampled before intestinal transplant. The chain is built from TRBV10-1 and TRBJ2-3, with 9 bases lining up with TRBD2. The TCR originated in a human donor who received an intestinal transplant. CDR3: CASSPLAGAADTQYF. Written as DNA, the CDR3 is TGCGCCAGCAGTCCCTTAGCGGGAGCCGCAGATACGCAGTATTTT.